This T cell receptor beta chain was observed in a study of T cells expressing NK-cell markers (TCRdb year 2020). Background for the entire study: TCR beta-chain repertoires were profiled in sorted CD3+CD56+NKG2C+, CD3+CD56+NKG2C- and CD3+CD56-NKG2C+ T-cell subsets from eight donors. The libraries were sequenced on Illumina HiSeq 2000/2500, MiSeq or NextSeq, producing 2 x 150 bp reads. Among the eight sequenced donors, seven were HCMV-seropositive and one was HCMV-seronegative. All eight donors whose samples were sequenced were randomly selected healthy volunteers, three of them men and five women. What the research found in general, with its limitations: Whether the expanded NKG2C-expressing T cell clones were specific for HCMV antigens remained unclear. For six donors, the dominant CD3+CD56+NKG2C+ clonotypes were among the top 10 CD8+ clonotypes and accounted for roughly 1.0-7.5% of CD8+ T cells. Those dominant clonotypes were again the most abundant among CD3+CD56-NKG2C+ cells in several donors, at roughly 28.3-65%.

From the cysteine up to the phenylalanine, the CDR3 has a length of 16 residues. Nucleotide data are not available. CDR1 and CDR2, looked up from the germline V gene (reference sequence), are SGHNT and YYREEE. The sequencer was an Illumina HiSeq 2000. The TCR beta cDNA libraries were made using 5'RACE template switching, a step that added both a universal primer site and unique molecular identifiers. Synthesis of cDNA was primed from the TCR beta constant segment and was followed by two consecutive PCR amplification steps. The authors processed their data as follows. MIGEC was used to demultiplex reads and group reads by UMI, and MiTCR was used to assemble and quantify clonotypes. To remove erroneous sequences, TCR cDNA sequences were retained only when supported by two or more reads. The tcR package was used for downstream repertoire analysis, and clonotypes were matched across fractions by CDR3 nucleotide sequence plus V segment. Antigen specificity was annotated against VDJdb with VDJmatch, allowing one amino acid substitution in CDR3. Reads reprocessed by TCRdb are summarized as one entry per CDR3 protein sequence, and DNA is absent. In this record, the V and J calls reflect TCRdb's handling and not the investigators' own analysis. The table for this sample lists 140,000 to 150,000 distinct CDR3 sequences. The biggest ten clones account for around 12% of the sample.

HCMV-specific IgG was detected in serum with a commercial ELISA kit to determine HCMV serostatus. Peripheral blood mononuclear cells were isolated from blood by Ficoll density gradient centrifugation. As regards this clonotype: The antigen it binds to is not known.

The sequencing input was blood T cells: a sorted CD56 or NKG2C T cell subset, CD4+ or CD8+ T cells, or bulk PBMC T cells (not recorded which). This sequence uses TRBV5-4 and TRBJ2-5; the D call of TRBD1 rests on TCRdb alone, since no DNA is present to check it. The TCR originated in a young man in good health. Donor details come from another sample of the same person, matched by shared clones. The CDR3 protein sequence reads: CASSPLPGGGEETQYF.